This T cell receptor beta chain derives from a study of shared clonotypes between healthy human individuals. In the authors' methods: Quality scores were absent from the junction-only immunoSEQ sequences, so filtering differed. Clones were sequenced by immunoSEQ multiplex PCR, and TCRdb holds only the in-frame ones, with some missing. V, J and clone size derive from that table, while D and trimming were established from the DNA sequence. In the table there are fewer than 1 million clones, roughly 96% of which are singletons. The germline V gene encodes CDR1 MNHNY and CDR2 SVGAGI (reference sequence). Trimming took off 6 bases at V and 4 bases at J, with 15 bases between the two ends. The CDR3 contains 15 residues. Terminally differentiated effector memory CD45RA+ cells were left out of the naive CD8 fraction, which was CD45RO-negative and positively selected for CCR7. The donor population consisted of healthy HIV-negative adults with no recent acute infections or vaccinations. The study drew all its donors from Caucasian adults living in Nashville, Tennessee.

General study findings and limits: The sharing of 5% to 6.5% of naive CD4 clonotypes was seen across a handful of donors.

Worth noting for this clone: Its antigen is unknown.

The source is a young man in good health. This sequence joins TRBV6-6 and TRBJ2-2, with D perhaps TRBD2 (5 bases). The sample consisted of naive CD8+ T cells sorted from blood. The CDR3 spells CASRSLRESTGELFF. For the CDR3, the DNA is TGTGCCAGCAGATCGTTGAGGGAGTCCACCGGGGAGCTGTTTTTT.